The TCR beta chain described here comes from a study of blood T cell repertoires in COVID-19 (dated by TCRdb to 2020 to 2022). With regard to the full study: Samples from collaborators originated in the United States, Italy and Spain and spanned both the acute and convalescent phases of COVID-19. The dataset comprised deeply sampled blood TCRbeta repertoires from subjects exposed to, actively infected with, or recovered from COVID-19. The repertoires were made available in a free public database intended to serve as a resource for research on the immune response to SARS-CoV-2. HLA class I and class II types, where available, came from metadata supplied by the sample provider rather than from assay-based typing. A de-identified subject ID, COVID-19 status, age in years and sex were almost always included in the sample metadata. Samples came from the ongoing ImmuneRACE study (first 160 participants) plus 1,254 subjects from 6 global collaborators. The material from the prospective study consisted of cDNA or gDNA derived from T cells, B-cell-depleted T cells, or PBMCs. Points the paper makes about the study in general: How much clinical and demographic metadata was included differed by source and by participant, and the metadata was provided uncurated.

TCRbeta CDR3 regions were amplified from genomic DNA using the immunoSEQ Assay, a bias-controlled multiplex PCR. The original pipeline was this. The number of nucleated cells in each sample was estimated by amplification of reference gene primers within the assay. To quantify the absolute abundance of each unique TCRbeta CDR3 rearrangement, sequence reads were collapsed and filtered. For each sample, productive Simpson clonality was calculated as the square root of Simpson's diversity index across productive rearrangements. TCRdb took this table from immuneACCESS and kept in-frame rearrangements with V and J called. Such tables lack part of the clones; where checked against another copy, unresolved V genes explain under half of the gap, and the rest is unexplained. V and J calls and clone size are as listed in that table; D and trimming were resolved from the DNA. For this sample there are around 40,000 clones; approximately 92% appear just once. The top ten clonotypes cover more than 10% of the sample.

A single count supports this clone. This clone's antigen is unknown. No base qualities exist here, and no much larger clone lies one base off it. V ends up 6 bases short and J 3 bases short, with an unmatched junction base count of 5. The germline V gene (reference sequence) yields LGHDT for CDR1 and YNNKEL for CDR2. Counted from cysteine to phenylalanine, this CDR3 has 14 amino acids. The entry retains the CDR3 DNA only, 42 bases that are in frame from base 1. The collaborating institutions used their own protocols to collect whole blood in K2EDTA tubes. For TCRbeta analysis, collaborators shipped samples as frozen whole blood, isolated PBMCs, or DNA extracted from either of those sample types.

Input material: peripheral blood. The chain is made from TRBV3-1 (or the pseudogene TRBV3-2) and TRBJ1-3, with 7 bases aligning to TRBD1. The receptor's source is a human donor in a cohort sampled during active COVID-19. At the DNA level, the sequence is TGTGCCAGCAGTCGTACAGGGGATGGAAACACCATATATTTT. Translated, this is CASSRTGDGNTIYF.